This T cell receptor beta chain was sequenced in a study of T cells in narcolepsy. Study background: Patients with NT1 or NT2 and healthy control donors were enrolled.

Whole-study findings and limits: Autoreactive clonotypes reportedly recurred in blood of same and different patients, not controls. Some memory CD4+ repertoires had no autoreactive clone sequences. Comparing one patient's CSF and blood CD4+ clonotypes highlighted HCRT- and TRIB2-specific autoreactive clonotypes.

The germline V gene has CDR1 SGHRS and CDR2 YFSETQ. V dropped 0 bases and J dropped 9 bases, with 9 bases sitting between them. The CDR3 length is 13 residues. The protocol was immunoSEQ multiplex PCR, while the TCRdb copy is restricted to in-frame clones and leaves out a portion. The sample lists roughly 13,000 clones; about 88% were seen once. On this clone: Its antigen remains unknown.

The V gene is TRBV5-1, the J gene TRBJ2-2; D uncertain. The sequencing input was CD45RA- memory CD4+ T cells from PBMCs. The receptor was isolated from a human donor with narcolepsy. DNA of the CDR3: TGCGCCAGCAGCTTGGAAGTTGCGAGGGAGCTGTTTTTT. As protein: CASSLEVARELFF.